This T cell receptor (beta chain) was captured in a study of cytomegalovirus exposure and HLA in healthy donors. V was cut by 5 bases and J by 7 bases, with 12 bases left in between. Germline V gene data show CDR1 as SEHNR and CDR2 as FQNEAQ (reference sequence). This CDR3 region has 13 residues. This PCR relied on a set of 60 Vbeta primers and 13 Jbeta primers. Sequencing was performed with immunoSEQ multiplex PCR; in TCRdb, only in-frame clones are kept and a portion is missing. The sample shows around 130,000 clones, around 72% of them seen only once. These donors counted as nominally healthy when sampled, but unrecorded immune exposures were likely. A single count supports this clone.

The TCR originated in a woman between 40 and 50 years old in good health and CMV-seronegative. The sample was PBMCs. The rearrangement links TRBV7-9 to TRBJ2-1, with D tentatively TRBD1 (7 bases). CDR3 bases: TGTGCCAGCAGCCCCAGGGGGGAAAATGAGCAGTTCTTC. It translates to CASSPRGENEQFF.